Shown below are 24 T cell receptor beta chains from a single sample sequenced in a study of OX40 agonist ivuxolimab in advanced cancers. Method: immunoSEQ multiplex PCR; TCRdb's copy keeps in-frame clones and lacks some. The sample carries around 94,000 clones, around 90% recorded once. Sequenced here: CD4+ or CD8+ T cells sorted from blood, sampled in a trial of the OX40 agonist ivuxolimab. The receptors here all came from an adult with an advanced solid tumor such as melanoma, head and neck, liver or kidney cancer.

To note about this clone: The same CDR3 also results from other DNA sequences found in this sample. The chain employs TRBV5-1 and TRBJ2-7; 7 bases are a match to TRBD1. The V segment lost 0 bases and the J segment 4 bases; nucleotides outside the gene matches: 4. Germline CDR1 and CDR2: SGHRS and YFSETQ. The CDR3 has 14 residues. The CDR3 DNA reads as TGCGCCAGCAGCTTGGGTACAGGGGTGTACGAGCAGTACTTC. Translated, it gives CASSLGTGVYEQYF.

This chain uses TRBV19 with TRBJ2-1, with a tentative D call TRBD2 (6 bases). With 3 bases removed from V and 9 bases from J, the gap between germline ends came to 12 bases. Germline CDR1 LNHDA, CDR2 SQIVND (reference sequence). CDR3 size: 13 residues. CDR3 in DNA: TGTGCCAGTAGTATTATGGGGGGTGTTGAGCAGTTCTTC. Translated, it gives CASSIMGGVEQFF. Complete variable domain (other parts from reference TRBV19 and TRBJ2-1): DGGITQSPKYLFRKEGQNVTLSCEQNLNHDAMYWYRQDPGQGLRLIYYSQIVNDFQKGDIAEGYSVSREKKESFPLTVTSAQKNPTAFYLCASSIMGGVEQFFGPGTRLTVL.

The CDR3 loop is CASSQDWGSGNTIYF. DNA of the CDR3: TGCGCCAGCAGCCAAGATTGGGGCTCTGGAAACACCATATATTTT. The V and J genes are TRBV4-1 and TRBJ1-3; unclear D gene. The CDR3 is made up of 15 amino acids. The V gene's germline CDR1 is MGHRA and CDR2 YSYEKL. Trimming took 0 bases from V and 0 from J, leaving 6 bases between them.

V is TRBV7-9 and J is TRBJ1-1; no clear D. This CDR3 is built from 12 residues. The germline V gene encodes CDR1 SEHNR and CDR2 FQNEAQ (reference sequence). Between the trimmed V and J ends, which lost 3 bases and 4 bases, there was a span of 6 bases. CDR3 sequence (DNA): TGTGCCAGCAGCTTTAGCGGCACTGAAGCTTTCTTT. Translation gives CASSFSGTEAFF.

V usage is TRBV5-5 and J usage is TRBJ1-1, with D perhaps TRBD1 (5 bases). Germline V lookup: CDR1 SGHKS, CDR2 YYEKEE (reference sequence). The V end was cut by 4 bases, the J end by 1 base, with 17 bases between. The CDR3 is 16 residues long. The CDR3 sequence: CASSPYPGLGNTEAFF. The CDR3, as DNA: TGTGCCAGCAGCCCATATCCAGGGTTGGGGAACACTGAAGCTTTCTTT.

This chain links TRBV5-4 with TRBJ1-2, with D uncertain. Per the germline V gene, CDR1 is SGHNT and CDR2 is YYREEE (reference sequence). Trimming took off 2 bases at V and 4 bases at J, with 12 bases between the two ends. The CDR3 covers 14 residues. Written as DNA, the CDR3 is TGTGCCAGCAGCTTATGGGGAACCCCCTATGGCTACACCTTC. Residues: CASSLWGTPYGYTF.

CDR3 nucleotides: TGCGCCAGCAGTGAGTCCAGGGCCGGGGAAAAACTGTTTTTT. This translates into CASSESRAGEKLFF. V and J are TRBV10-1 and TRBJ1-4; D may be TRBD1 (5 bases). Germline assignment: CDR1 WNHNN and CDR2 SYGVQD (reference sequence). Deletions cut 0 bases from V and 8 bases from J, with 10 bases between. This CDR3 region has 14 residues.

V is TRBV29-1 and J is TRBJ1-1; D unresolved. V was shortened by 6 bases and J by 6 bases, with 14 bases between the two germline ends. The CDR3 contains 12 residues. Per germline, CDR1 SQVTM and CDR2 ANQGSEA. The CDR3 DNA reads TGCAGCGTGGCCGAGGGTGGGGCTGAAGCTTTCTTT. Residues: CSVAEGGAEAFF.

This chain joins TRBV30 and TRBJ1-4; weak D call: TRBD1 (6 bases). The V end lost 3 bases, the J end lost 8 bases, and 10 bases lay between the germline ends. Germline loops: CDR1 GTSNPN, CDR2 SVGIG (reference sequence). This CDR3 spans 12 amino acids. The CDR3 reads CAWRQGGEKLFF. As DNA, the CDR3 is TGTGCCTGGAGACAGGGCGGCGAAAAACTGTTTTTT.

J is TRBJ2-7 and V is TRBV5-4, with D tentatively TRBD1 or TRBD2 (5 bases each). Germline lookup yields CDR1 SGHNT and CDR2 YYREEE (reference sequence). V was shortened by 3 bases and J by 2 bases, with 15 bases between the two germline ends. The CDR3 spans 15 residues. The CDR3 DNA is TGTGCCAGCAGCTCCGCCCGGGACGGGCCCTACGAGCAGTACTTC. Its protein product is CASSSARDGPYEQYF.

CDR3 residues: CATISGGEQFF. The CDR3 nucleotides read TGTGCCACCATATCGGGAGGAGAGCAGTTCTTC. V is TRBV5-4 and J is TRBJ2-1, with 7 bases matching TRBD2. V gave up 9 bases and J gave up 10 bases; unmatched junction bases: 7. Germline assignment: CDR1 SGHNT and CDR2 YYREEE (reference sequence). The CDR3 length is 11 residues.

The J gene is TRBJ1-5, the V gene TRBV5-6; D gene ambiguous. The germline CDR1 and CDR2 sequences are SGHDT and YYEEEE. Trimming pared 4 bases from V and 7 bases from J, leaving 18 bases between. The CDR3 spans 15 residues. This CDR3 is CASSRTRFWGQPQHF. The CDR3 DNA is TGTGCCAGCAGCAGAACGAGGTTTTGGGGACAGCCCCAGCATTTT. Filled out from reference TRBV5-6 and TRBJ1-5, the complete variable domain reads DAGVTQSPTHLIKTRGQQVTLRCSPKSGHDTVSWYQQALGQGPQFIFQYYEEEERQRGNFPDRFSGHQFPNYSSELNVNALLLGDSALYLCASSRTRFWGQPQHFGDGTRLSIL.

CDR3 nucleotide sequence: TGCGCCAGCAGCTTGGGTGGGGGGCCCACAGATACGCAGTATTTT. Translated: CASSLGGGPTDTQYF. V and J are TRBV5-1 and TRBJ2-3; D is perhaps TRBD1 or TRBD2 (6 bases each). V was pared by 0 bases and J by 2 bases, with 10 bases between. The CDR3 length is 15 residues. Per germline, CDR1 SGHRS and CDR2 YFSETQ.

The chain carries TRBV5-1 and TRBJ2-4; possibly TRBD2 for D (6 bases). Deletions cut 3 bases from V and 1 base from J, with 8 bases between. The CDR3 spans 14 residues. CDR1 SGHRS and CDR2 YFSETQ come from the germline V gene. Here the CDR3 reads CASSYGGAKNIQYF. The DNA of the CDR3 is TGCGCCAGCAGCTATGGGGGGGCCAAAAACATTCAGTACTTC.

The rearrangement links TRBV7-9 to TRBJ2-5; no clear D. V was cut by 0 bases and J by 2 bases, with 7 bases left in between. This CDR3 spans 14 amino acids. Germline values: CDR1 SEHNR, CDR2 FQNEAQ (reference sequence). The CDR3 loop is CASSLADGQETQYF. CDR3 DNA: TGTGCCAGCAGCTTAGCGGACGGTCAAGAGACCCAGTACTTC.

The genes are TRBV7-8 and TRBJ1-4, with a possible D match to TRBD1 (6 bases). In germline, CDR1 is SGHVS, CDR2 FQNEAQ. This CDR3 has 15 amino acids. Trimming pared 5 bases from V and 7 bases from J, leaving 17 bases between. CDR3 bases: TGTGCCAGCAGCCCGTGGACACTAGGGGGTGAAAAACTGTTTTTT. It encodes CASSPWTLGGEKLFF.

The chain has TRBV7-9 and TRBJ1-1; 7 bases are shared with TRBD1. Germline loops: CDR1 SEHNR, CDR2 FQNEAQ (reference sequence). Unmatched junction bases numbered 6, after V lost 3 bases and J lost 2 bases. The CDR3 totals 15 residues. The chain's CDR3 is CASSLGAGGNTEAFF. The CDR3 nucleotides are TGTGCCAGCAGCTTGGGGGCAGGGGGAAACACTGAAGCTTTCTTT. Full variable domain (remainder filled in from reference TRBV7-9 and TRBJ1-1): DTGVSQNPRHKITKRGQNVTFRCDPISEHNRLYWYRQTLGQGPEFLTYFQNEAQLEKSRLLSDRFSAERPKGSFSTLEIQRTEQGDSAMYLCASSLGAGGNTEAFFGQGTRLTVV.

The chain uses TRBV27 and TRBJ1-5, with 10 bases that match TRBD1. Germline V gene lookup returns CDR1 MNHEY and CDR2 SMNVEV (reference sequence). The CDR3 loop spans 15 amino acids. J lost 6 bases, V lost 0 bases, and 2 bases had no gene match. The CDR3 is CASSLSWTGGQPQHF. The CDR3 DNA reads TGTGCCAGCAGTTTATCGTGGACAGGGGGTCAGCCCCAGCATTTT.

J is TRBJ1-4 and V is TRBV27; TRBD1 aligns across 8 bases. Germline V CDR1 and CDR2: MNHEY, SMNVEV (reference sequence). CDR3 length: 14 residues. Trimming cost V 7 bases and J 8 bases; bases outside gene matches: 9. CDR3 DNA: TGTGCCAGCAAATACAGGGGGGAGTACGAAAAACTGTTTTTT. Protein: CASKYRGEYEKLFF.

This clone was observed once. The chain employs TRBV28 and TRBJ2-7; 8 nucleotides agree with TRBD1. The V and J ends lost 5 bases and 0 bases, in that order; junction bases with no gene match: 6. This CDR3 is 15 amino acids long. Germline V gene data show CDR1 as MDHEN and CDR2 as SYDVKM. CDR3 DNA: TGTGCCAGCAGTCCGGTCACAGGGGGCTCCTACGAGCAGTACTTC. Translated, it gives CASSPVTGGSYEQYF.

The DNA of the CDR3 is TGTGCCAGCAGTTACTCGCGGGGGGCAGGTAACTATGGCTACACCTTC. It yields the protein CASSYSRGAGNYGYTF. This rearrangement joins TRBV6-5 to TRBJ1-2; a possible D gene is TRBD1 (6 bases). V was shortened by 0 bases and J by 1 base, with 12 bases between the two germline ends. CDR1 and CDR2 from the germline V gene are MNHEY and SVGAGI. The CDR3 length is 16 residues.

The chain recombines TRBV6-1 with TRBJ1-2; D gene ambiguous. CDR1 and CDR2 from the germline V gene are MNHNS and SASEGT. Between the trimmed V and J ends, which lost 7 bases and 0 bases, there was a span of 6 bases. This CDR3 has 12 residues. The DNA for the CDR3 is TGTGCCAGCACGGTAGCTAACTATGGCTACACCTTC. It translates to CASTVANYGYTF.

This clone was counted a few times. This CDR3 reads CASSIDTEAFF. The CDR3 coding sequence is TGTGCCAGTAGTATAGACACTGAAGCTTTCTTT. V and J are TRBV19 and TRBJ1-1, with D unclear. CDR1 is LNHDA and CDR2 is SQIVND in the germline V gene (reference sequence). Trimming left V 0 bases short and J 4 bases short, with 0 bases between. This CDR3 comprises 11 residues.

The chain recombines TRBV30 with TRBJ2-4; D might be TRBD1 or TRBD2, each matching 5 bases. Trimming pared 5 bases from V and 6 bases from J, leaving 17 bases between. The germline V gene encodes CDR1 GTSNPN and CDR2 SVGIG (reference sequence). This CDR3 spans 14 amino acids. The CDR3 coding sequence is TGTGCCTGGGGATCAGGGAGAAAAGGAAACATTCAGTACTTC. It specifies CAWGSGRKGNIQYF.